The rows below give T cell receptor beta chains drawn from one sample of a study of metastatic and nonmetastatic thyroid tumors. Through MiXCR, TCRdb re-clonotyped the PCR reads. The sample shows approximately 90,000 clones, approximately 12% of them seen only once. The sequenced sample consisted of blood. Source of these receptors: a female donor with papillary thyroid cancer or a benign thyroid nodule (not recorded which). Some clones in this sample may be carry-over from other donors' samples. CDR3s include the opening cysteine and the closing phenylalanine or tryptophan. A D gene is named only where the DNA matches it firmly. Clone size, where shown, is once, few, many, or a class for clones that have expanded.

abundance	v_gene	d_gene	j_gene	CDR3nt	CDR3aa
once	TRBV20-1	TRBD1	TRBJ2-6	TGCAGTGCCACTCCAGGGACAGGGGTACTGGGGGCCAACGTCCTGACTTTC	CSATPGTGVLGANVLTF
many	TRBV13	TRBD1	TRBJ1-2	TGTGCCAGCAGCTTAGTAACCCCGGGACAGGTGTACGGCTACACCTTC	CASSLVTPGQVYGYTF
few	TRBV6-1	-	TRBJ2-1	TGTGCCAGCAGCACACTAGGATCCGTCCGGAAGTTCTTC	CASSTLGSVRKFF
many	TRBV19	-	TRBJ2-3	TGTGCCAGTAGTATGGGGGACAAAGGCACAGATACGCAGTATTTT	CASSMGDKGTDTQYF
many	TRBV28	TRBD1	TRBJ2-7	TGTGCCAGCAGTGGACAGGGTGGCTTCTACGAGCAGTACTTC	CASSGQGGFYEQYF
many	TRBV7-8	TRBD1	TRBJ1-3	TGTGCCAGCAGATTGGGACAGAAGGGAAACACCATATATTTT	CASRLGQKGNTIYF
many	TRBV3-1	TRBD2	TRBJ2-1	TGTGCCAGCAGCCAAGAGGGGACTAGCATCTACAATGAGCAGTTCTTC	CASSQEGTSIYNEQFF
many	TRBV2	-	TRBJ1-1	TGTGCCAGCGGCAAGGGAGGGGTCATGAACACTGAAGCTTTCTTT	CASGKGGVMNTEAFF
few	TRBV27	-	TRBJ1-5	TGTGCCAGCAGTTTGGGCCCTTCATCTAATCAGCCCCAGCATTTT	CASSLGPSSNQPQHF
many	TRBV20-1	-	TRBJ1-2	TGCAGTGCCATCCGGCAGGGTGGAGTTGGCTACACCTTC	CSAIRQGGVGYTF
once	TRBV7-2	TRBD1	TRBJ2-7	TGTGCCAGCAGCCCACGGGACAGGTTTGCGTACGAGCAGTACTTC	CASSPRDRFAYEQYF
many	TRBV4-3	TRBD1	TRBJ2-1	TGCGCCAGCTCCCGGGACAGGGGGTACAATGAGCAGTTCTTC	CASSRDRGYNEQFF
-	TRBV5-4	TRBD2	TRBJ2-7	TGTGCCAGCAGCTTGGTGGGGCGGGAGACCGAGCAGTACTTC	CASSLVGRETEQYF
many	TRBV2	-	TRBJ1-2	TGTGCCAGCAGTGAAGCTTTCCAGGGTCCCTATGGCTACACCTTC	CASSEAFQGPYGYTF
many	TRBV10-3	TRBD2	TRBJ2-3	TGTGCCATCAATCCTAGCGGGAGCACAGATACGCAGTATTTT	CAINPSGSTDTQYF
many	TRBV5-1	TRBD1	TRBJ2-1	TGCGCCAGCAGCTTAGGGACAGGGATCAACAATGAGCAGTTCTTC	CASSLGTGINNEQFF
many	TRBV11-1	TRBD2	TRBJ2-1	TGTGCCAGCAGCGGGGGAGGGATCATCAGACAGTACAATGAGCAGTTCTTC	CASSGGGIIRQYNEQFF